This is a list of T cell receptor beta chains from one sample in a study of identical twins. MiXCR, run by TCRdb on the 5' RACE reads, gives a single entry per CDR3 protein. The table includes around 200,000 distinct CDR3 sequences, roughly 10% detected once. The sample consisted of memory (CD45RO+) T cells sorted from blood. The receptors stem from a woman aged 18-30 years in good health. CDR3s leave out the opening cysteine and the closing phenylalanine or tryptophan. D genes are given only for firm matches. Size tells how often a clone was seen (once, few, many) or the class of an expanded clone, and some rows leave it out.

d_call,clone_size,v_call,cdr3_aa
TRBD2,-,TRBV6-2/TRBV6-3,ASSPGLADAYNEQF
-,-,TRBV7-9,ASSLDAGEQF
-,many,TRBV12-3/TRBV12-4,ASSLDGHPNREQY
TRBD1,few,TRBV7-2,ASSRRQGEGNTEAF
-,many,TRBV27,ASSFKGYEQF
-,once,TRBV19,ASRRVGTEAF
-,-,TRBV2,ASGVEEGSPLH
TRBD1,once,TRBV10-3,AISGRSRGRGESQY
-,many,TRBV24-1,ATSDWPARDGSPGELF
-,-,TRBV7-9,ASSPEGQEAF
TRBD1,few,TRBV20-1,SAALPGQGVEAF
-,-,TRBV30,AWSLTRSDTQY
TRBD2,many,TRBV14,ASSPGGQETQY
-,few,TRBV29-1,SVAHSGASNEQF
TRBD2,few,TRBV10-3,AISDGAGANYEQY
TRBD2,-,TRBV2,ASRGTRNTGELF
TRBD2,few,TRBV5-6,ASSLGVAGEEETQY
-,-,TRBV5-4,ASSLGNREQF
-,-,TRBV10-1,ASSPVVGKVEQY
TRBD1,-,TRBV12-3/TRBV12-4,ASSPPTGGFINGYT
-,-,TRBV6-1,ASSGGAGGKNIQY
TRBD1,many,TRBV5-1,ASSLLRQGSNTGELF
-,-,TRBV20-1,SAAGRGRGEQY
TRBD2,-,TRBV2,ASSETSGISGGEQF
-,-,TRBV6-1,ASSPGRTLAKNIQY
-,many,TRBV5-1,ASSTGASYEQY
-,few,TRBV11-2,ASVGSVQSFQETQY
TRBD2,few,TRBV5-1,ASSLARGDDEQY
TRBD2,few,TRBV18,ASSPRLAGLSYEQY
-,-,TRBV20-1,SASEASSSYEQY
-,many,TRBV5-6,ASSRDLTTGHKAF
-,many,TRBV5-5,ASSYDPQGNQPQH
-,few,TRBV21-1,ASSKVAREKLF
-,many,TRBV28,ASSGQKGDQPQH
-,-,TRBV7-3,ASSSKGDTLPQY
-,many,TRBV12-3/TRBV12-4,ASSSSQGSNVLT
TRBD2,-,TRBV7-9,ASTTNVTSGSSYEQY
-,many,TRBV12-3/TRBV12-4,ASSTLGPRGTEAF
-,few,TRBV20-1,SAPYRTSARGTDTQY
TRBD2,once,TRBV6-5,ASSYLAGDEQY
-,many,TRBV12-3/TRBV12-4,ASSLTDLTGPNYEQY
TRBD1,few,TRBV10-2,ASRAGTGSTYGYT
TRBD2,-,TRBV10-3,AISDSLAGRDNEQF
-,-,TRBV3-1,ASSPRSSLKTQY
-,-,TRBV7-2,ASSQPAHEAELF
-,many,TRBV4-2,ASSSPVRGAGEQY
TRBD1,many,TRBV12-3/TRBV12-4,ASREGTGNTEAF